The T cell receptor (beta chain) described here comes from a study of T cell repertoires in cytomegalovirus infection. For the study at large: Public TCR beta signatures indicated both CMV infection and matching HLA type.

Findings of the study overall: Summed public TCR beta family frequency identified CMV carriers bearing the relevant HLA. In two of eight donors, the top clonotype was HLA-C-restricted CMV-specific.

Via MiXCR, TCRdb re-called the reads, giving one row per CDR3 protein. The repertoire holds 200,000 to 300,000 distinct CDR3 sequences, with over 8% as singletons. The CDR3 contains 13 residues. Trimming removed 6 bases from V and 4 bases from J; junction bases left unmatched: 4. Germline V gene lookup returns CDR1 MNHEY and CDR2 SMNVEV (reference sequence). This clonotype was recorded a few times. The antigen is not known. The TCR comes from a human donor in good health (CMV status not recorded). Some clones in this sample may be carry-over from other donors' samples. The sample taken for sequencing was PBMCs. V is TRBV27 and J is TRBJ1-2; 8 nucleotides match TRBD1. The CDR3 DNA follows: TGTGCCAGCAGGGACAGGGCGGGCTATGGCTACACCTTC. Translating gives CASRDRAGYGYTF.